This TCR beta chain was recovered during a study of blood T cell repertoires in COVID-19. Looking at the study overall: Some COVID-19 samples were acute and others convalescent; all came from the United States, Italy and Spain. T cells, B-cell-depleted T cells, or PBMCs provided the cDNA or gDNA that served as material.

Source study methods: Using reference gene primer amplification, nucleated cell counts were estimated. Here immunoSEQ multiplex PCR was the method, and the copy in TCRdb shows in-frame clones only, minus some. V, J and clone size reflect that table, while D and trimming were determined from the DNA. The sample comprises about 140,000 clones, approximately 88% of which are singletons, and less than 2% rests with the top ten. This clone has only one observation. Germline V CDR1 and CDR2: KGHDR, SFDVKD. V was trimmed by 3 bases and J by 7 bases, leaving 8 bases between them. The CDR3 covers 13 residues. The chain recombines TRBV24-1 with TRBJ2-2; TRBD2 might be the D (6 bases). What was sequenced was peripheral blood. The TCR sequence derives from a man between 65 and 80 years old with acute or convalescent COVID-19. The CDR3 reads CATSDPGVGELFF. The CDR3, as DNA: TGTGCCACCAGTGATCCGGGGGTCGGGGAGCTGTTTTTT.